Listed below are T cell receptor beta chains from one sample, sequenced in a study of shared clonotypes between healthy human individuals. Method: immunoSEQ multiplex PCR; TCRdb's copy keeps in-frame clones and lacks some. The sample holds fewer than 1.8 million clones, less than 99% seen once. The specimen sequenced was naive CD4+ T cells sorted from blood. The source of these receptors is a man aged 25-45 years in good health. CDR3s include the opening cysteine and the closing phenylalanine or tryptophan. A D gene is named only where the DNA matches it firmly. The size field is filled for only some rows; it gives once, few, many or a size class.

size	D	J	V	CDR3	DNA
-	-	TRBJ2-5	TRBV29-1	CSGGYEQETQYF	TGCAGCGGGGGTTACGAACAAGAGACCCAGTACTTC
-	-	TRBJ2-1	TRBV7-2	CASSLMREVNEQFF	TGTGCCAGCAGCTTAATGAGAGAGGTCAATGAGCAGTTCTTC
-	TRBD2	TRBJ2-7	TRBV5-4	CASSLRLAGVSYEQYF	TGTGCCAGCAGCTTGCGACTAGCGGGGGTTTCCTACGAGCAGTACTTC
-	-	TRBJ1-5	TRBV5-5	CASSLWASNQPQHF	TGTGCCAGCAGCTTGTGGGCTAGCAATCAGCCCCAGCATTTT
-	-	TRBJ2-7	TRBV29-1	CSVGLRRGGYEQYF	TGCAGCGTTGGCCTTCGCAGGGGAGGCTACGAGCAGTACTTC
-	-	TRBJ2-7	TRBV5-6	CASSLVGGAYEQYF	TGTGCCAGCAGCTTGGTTGGGGGCGCCTACGAGCAGTACTTC
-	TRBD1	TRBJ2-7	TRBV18	CASSDRGPYSYEQYF	TGTGCCAGCTCGGACAGGGGGCCCTACTCCTACGAGCAGTACTTC
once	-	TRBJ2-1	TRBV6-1	CASSESQQSEQFF	TGTGCCAGCAGTGAATCCCAACAGTCGGAGCAGTTCTTC
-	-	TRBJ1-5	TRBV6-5	CASSLSGYQPQHF	TGTGCCAGCAGCCTATCAGGGTATCAGCCCCAGCATTTT
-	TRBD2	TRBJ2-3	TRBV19	CASSKGTSGRIDTQYF	TGTGCCAGTAGTAAAGGGACTAGCGGGAGGATAGATACGCAGTATTTT
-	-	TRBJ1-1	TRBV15	CATSRERLMNTEAFF	TGTGCCACCAGCAGGGAACGGCTTATGAACACTGAAGCTTTCTTT
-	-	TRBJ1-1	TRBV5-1	CASSPQGKNTEAFF	TGCGCCAGCAGCCCCCAGGGCAAGAACACTGAAGCTTTCTTT
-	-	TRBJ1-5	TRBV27	CASRRVGGGNQPQHF	TGTGCCAGCAGGAGGGTCGGGGGTGGCAATCAGCCCCAGCATTTT
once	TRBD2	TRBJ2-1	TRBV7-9	CASSPPERGYNEQFF	TGTGCCAGCAGCCCTCCGGAGCGGGGCTACAATGAGCAGTTCTTC
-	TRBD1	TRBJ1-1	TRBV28	CASKQDRKITEAFF	TGTGCCAGCAAGCAGGACAGGAAGATCACTGAAGCTTTCTTT
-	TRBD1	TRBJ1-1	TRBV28	CASRTTGMNTEAFF	TGTGCCAGCAGGACGACAGGGATGAACACTGAAGCTTTCTTT
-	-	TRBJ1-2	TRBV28	CAIFGLDRHYGYTF	TGTGCCATCTTCGGTCTCGACAGGCACTATGGCTACACCTTC
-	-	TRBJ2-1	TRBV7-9	CASSLTGWDNEQFF	TGTGCCAGCAGCTTAACAGGGTGGGACAATGAGCAGTTCTTC
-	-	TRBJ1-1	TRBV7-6	CASSPNNRIEAFF	TGTGCCAGCAGCCCGAACAACAGGATAGAAGCTTTCTTT
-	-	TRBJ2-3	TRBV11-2	CASSLVGPRYDTQYF	TGTGCCAGCAGCTTAGTGGGTCCGCGGTACGATACGCAGTATTTT
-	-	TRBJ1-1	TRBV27	CASSSTWGGRAFF	TGTGCCAGCAGTTCCACTTGGGGGGGGCGGGCTTTCTTT
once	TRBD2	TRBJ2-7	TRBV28	CASIAGAPSYEQYF	TGTGCCAGTATAGCGGGAGCTCCCTCCTACGAGCAGTACTTC
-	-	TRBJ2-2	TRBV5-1	CASSTISGTNSGELFF	TGCGCCAGCAGCACGATCTCCGGGACAAATTCCGGGGAGCTGTTTTTT
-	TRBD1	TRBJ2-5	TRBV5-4	CASSPGQRQETQYF	TGTGCCAGCAGCCCGGGACAGCGACAAGAGACCCAGTACTTC
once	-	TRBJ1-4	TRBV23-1	CASSQPHSVGVANEKLFF	TGCGCCAGCAGTCAACCGCATTCCGTGGGAGTAGCTAATGAAAAACTGTTTTTT
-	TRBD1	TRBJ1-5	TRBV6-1	CASSEAPGGFNQPQHF	TGTGCCAGCAGTGAAGCGCCAGGGGGCTTCAATCAGCCCCAGCATTTT
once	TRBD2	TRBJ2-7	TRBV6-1	CASSEGSSGSGEQYF	TGTGCCAGCAGTGAAGGGTCTAGCGGGAGCGGAGAGCAGTACTTC
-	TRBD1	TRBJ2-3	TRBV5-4	CASSPGQGTDTQYF	TGTGCCAGCAGCCCGGGACAGGGGACAGATACGCAGTATTTT
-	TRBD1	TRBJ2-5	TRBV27	CASSPRTGDQETQYF	TGTGCCAGCAGTCCAAGGACAGGGGATCAAGAGACCCAGTACTTC
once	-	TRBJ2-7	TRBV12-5	CASGLEQYF	TGTGCTAGTGGTTTGGAGCAGTACTTC
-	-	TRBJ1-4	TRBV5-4	CASSLKDSLNEKLFF	TGTGCCAGCAGCTTAAAGGACAGCTTGAATGAAAAACTGTTTTTT
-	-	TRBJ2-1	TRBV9	CASSESTSYYEQFF	TGTGCCAGCAGCGAGTCGACTAGTTACTATGAGCAGTTCTTC
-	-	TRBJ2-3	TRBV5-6	CASSAGTPGGGTQYF	TGTGCCAGCAGCGCCGGGACACCGGGGGGAGGGACGCAGTATTTT
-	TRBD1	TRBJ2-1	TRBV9	CASSLTPPRTGPHEQFF	TGTGCCAGCAGCCTCACCCCCCCTCGGACAGGGCCCCATGAGCAGTTCTTC
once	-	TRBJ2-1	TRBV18	CASSPKGSEQFF	TGTGCCAGCTCACCGAAGGGAAGTGAGCAGTTCTTC
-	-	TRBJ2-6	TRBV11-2	CASSLVSGVSRSGANVLTF	TGTGCCAGCAGCTTAGTTTCTGGGGTCTCCAGATCTGGGGCCAACGTCCTGACTTTC
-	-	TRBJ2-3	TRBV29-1	CSVCPDKSSTDTQYF	TGCAGCGTTTGCCCGGACAAATCTAGCACAGATACGCAGTATTTT
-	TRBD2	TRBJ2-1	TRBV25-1	CASGPSGRGNEQFF	TGTGCCAGCGGACCTAGCGGGAGAGGCAATGAGCAGTTCTTC
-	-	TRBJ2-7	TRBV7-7	CASSPPGQFYEQYF	TGTGCTAGCAGCCCTCCCGGGCAGTTCTACGAGCAGTACTTC
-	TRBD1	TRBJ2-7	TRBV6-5	CASSNSGTGFPEQYF	TGTGCCAGCAGTAATTCCGGGACAGGGTTTCCCGAGCAGTACTTC
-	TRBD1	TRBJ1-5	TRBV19	CASSTQGGRIQPQHF	TGTGCCAGTAGTACCCAGGGGGGGCGCATTCAGCCCCAGCATTTT
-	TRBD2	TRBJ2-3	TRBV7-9	CASSLAILAANTDTQYF	TGTGCCAGCAGCTTAGCTATCCTAGCGGCGAACACAGATACGCAGTATTTT